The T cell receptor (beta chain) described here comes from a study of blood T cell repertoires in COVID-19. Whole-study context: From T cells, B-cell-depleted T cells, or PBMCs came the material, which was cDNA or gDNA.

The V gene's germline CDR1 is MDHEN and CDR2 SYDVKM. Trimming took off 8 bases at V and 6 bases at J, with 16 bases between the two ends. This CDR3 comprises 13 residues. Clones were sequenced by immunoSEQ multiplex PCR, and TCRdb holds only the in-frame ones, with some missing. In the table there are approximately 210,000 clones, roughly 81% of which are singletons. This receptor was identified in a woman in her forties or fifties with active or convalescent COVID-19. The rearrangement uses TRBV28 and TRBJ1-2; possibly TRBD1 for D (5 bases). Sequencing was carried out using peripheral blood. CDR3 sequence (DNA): TGTGCCAGCTCACCGGCAGGGATCGATGGCTACACCTTC. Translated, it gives CASSPAGIDGYTF.